This TCR beta chain was obtained from a study of blood T cell repertoires in COVID-19. CDR1 is SEHNR, CDR2 FQNEAQ, per germline (reference sequence). This CDR3 is built from 15 residues. The V segment lost 2 bases and the J segment 5 bases; nucleotides outside the gene matches: 8. Assay used: immunoSEQ multiplex PCR; TCRdb lists only in-frame clones, some missing. This table has a few hundred thousand clones, 65% to 85% appearing once. The receptor comes from a person aged 65 to 85 with COVID-19, enrolled during active disease. V is TRBV7-9 and J is TRBJ2-5; 7 nucleotides align to TRBD2. The sample consisted of peripheral blood. Here the CDR3 reads CASSLREGRRETQYF. DNA of the CDR3: TGTGCCAGCAGCTTAAGGGAGGGCCGGCGCGAGACCCAGTACTTC. The whole variable domain, filled in from reference TRBV7-9 and TRBJ2-5, reads DTGVSQNPRHKITKRGQNVTFRCDPISEHNRLYWYRQTLGQGPEFLTYFQNEAQLEKSRLLSDRFSAERPKGSFSTLEIQRTEQGDSAMYLCASSLREGRRETQYFGPGTRLLVL.